Shown below are 25 T cell receptor beta chains from a single sample sequenced in a study of T cells in Graves' hyperthyroidism and ophthalmopathy. Amplification targeted TCR beta CDR3 regions from RNA transcripts. HTBI primers were used for first-round RT-PCR of the TCR CDR3. A single record per CDR3 protein comes from TCRdb applying MiXCR to the multiplex PCR reads. Here the sample spans 250,000 to 300,000 distinct CDR3 sequences, roughly 15% being singletons. The material sequenced was blood. The source of these receptors is a woman aged 25 to 45 with Graves' hyperthyroidism that later progressed to Graves' ophthalmopathy.

This clonotype was detected ten times or more. This sequence joins TRBV28 and TRBJ2-3, with unresolved D. V lost 6 bases and J 3 bases, leaving 13 bases between the germline ends. Germline assignment: CDR1 MDHEN and CDR2 SYDVKM. CDR3 length: 14 residues. CDR3: CASSEILGTDTQYF. The CDR3 DNA reads as TGTGCCAGCAGCGAAATCCTCGGGACAGATACGCAGTATTTT.

This clonotype was seen ten or more times. DNA for the CDR3: TGCAGCGTTGCGGGCTGGGACTGGGGGAACACTGAAGCTTTCTTT. It encodes CSVAGWDWGNTEAFF. The chain is built from TRBV29-1 and TRBJ1-1; D perhaps matches TRBD1 (5 bases). The CDR3 consists of 15 residues. Germline loops: CDR1 SQVTM, CDR2 ANQGSEA. Trimming pared 4 bases from V and 1 base from J, leaving 16 bases between.

This clonotype was picked up many times. The J gene is TRBJ2-5, the V gene TRBV3-1, with 7 bases that match TRBD2. This CDR3 comprises 15 residues. J gave up 4 bases and V 4 bases, and 9 bases lay outside the gene matches. Per the germline V gene, CDR1 is LGHDT and CDR2 is YNNKEL (reference sequence). The CDR3 is CASSPRLAWAETQYF. The CDR3 DNA reads TGTGCCAGCAGCCCCAGACTAGCTTGGGCAGAGACCCAGTACTTC.

The V and J genes are TRBV10-3 and TRBJ1-4; no reliable D call. V lost 10 bases, J lost 5 bases, and 11 bases lay in between. The V gene's germline CDR1 is ENHRY and CDR2 SYGVKD. The CDR3 loop spans 12 amino acids. CDR3 nucleotide sequence: TGTGCCACCCGGACGGAGAATGAAAAACTGTTTTTT. This gives the protein CATRTENEKLFF.

The chain has TRBV14 and TRBJ1-4; D possibly corresponds to TRBD1 (6 bases). V gave up 2 bases and J gave up 8 bases, with 12 bases separating them. CDR3 length: 14 amino acids. CDR1 and CDR2 (germline): SGHDN, FVKESK. The CDR3 bases are TGTGCCAGCAGCCAACAGGGGATAGGAGAAAAACTGTTTTTT. Its protein is CASSQQGIGEKLFF.

This clonotype was seen repeatedly, ten times or more. The chain combines TRBV24-1 with TRBJ2-5; 13 bases are shared with TRBD2. With V trimmed by 3 bases and J by 2 bases, 2 bases remained unmatched. Germline CDR1 KGHDR, CDR2 SFDVKD. This CDR3 is 16 amino acids long. The CDR3 coding sequence is TGTGCCACCAGTGATGGGGGACTAGCGGGACAAGAGACCCAGTACTTC. It is translated as CATSDGGLAGQETQYF.

The genes are TRBV19 and TRBJ1-5; D unresolved. Trimming stripped 5 bases from V and 1 base from J, with 9 bases between. The CDR3 sequence is 14 residues long. In germline, CDR1 is LNHDA, CDR2 SQIVND (reference sequence). CDR3 region: CASSGVNSNQPQHF. Here the CDR3 DNA reads TGTGCCAGTAGTGGGGTAAACAGCAATCAGCCCCAGCATTTT.

This chain links TRBV27 with TRBJ2-2; D is undetermined. The V and J ends lost 6 bases and 0 bases respectively, with 5 bases between them. Germline V CDR1 and CDR2: MNHEY, SMNVEV (reference sequence). The CDR3 loop spans 13 amino acids. The CDR3 loop is CASRDPNTGELFF. The CDR3 DNA sequence: TGTGCCAGCAGGGATCCGAACACCGGGGAGCTGTTTTTT.

This clonotype was seen ten or more times. V and J are TRBV19 and TRBJ1-2; D might be TRBD1 (6 bases). Trimming cost V 5 bases and J 8 bases, with 15 bases left between them. The germline CDR1 and CDR2 sequences are LNHDA and SQIVND (reference sequence). This CDR3 has 13 amino acids. CDR3 residues: CASSPTGVDGYTF. DNA of the CDR3: TGTGCCAGTAGTCCGACAGGTGTTGACGGCTACACCTTC.

This clonotype was counted a few times. A much larger clone sits a single nucleotide away, making a read error possible. This sequence joins TRBV28 and TRBJ2-1; no clear D. Germline-derived CDR1 and CDR2 are MDHEN and SYDVKM. The length of the CDR3 is 15 residues. CDR3 region: CATGTGGRRYNGQFF. The CDR3 nucleotides are TGTGCCACCGGAACGGGTGGCAGAAGATACAATGGGCAGTTCTTC. Combining the CDR3 with reference TRBV28 and TRBJ2-1 gives the whole variable domain DVKVTQSSRYLVKRTGEKVFLECVQDMDHENMFWYRQDPGLGLRLIYFSYDVKMKEKGDIPEGYSVSREKKERFSLILESASTNQTSMYLCATGTGGRRYNGQFFGPGTRLTVL.

With respect to this clonotype: The junction does not match germline at one end; this may be a read error. V and J are TRBV7-8 and TRBJ1-5; D is possibly TRBD1 (5 bases). CDR1 SGHVS and CDR2 FQNEAQ come from the germline V gene. This CDR3 is 15 amino acids long. Here the CDR3 reads CASSLERSRGQPQHF. For the CDR3, the DNA is TGTGCCAGCAGTTTAGAACGCAGTCGGGGGCAGCCCCAGCATTTT.

At least ten counts were recorded for this clonotype. The chain couples TRBV28 to TRBJ2-7, with D maybe TRBD1 (6 bases). Germline CDR1 reads MDHEN; CDR2 reads SYDVKM. The CDR3 is made up of 14 amino acids. With 3 bases removed from V and 1 base from J, the gap between germline ends came to 10 bases. The CDR3 nucleotides are TGTGCCAGCAGTTTCAGGGGCCTATCCTACGAGCAGTACTTC. It encodes CASSFRGLSYEQYF.

Ten or more counts support this clonotype. The chain joins TRBV11-2 to TRBJ2-7, with D tentatively TRBD1 or TRBD2 (5 bases each). Germline V gene sequence: CDR1 SGHAT, CDR2 FQNNGV. Deletions cut 5 bases from V and 0 bases from J, with 11 bases between. The CDR3 consists of 14 residues. The CDR3 DNA sequence: TGTGCCAGCAGCCCACCAGGGAGCTCCTACGAGCAGTACTTC. It yields the protein CASSPPGSSYEQYF.

This clonotype was picked up many times. CDR3 amino acids: CASSLIRERVGEQYF. The DNA for the CDR3 is TGTGCCAGCAGCTTAATCCGGGAGAGGGTGGGCGAGCAGTACTTC. The J gene is TRBJ2-7, the V gene TRBV7-2; the D gene is possibly TRBD2 (6 bases). V was pared by 2 bases and J by 6 bases, with 17 bases between. Germline CDR1 SGHTA, CDR2 FQGNSA. The CDR3 has 15 residues.

The sample holds many counts of this clonotype. The genes are TRBV6-1 and TRBJ2-3; D call uncertain. The CDR3 extends over 13 amino acids. CDR1 and CDR2 (germline): MNHNS, SASEGT. The ends were cut back, 3 bases at V and 4 bases at J, with 8 bases in the middle. This chain's CDR3 is CASSDLGADTQYF. Written as DNA, the CDR3 is TGTGCCAGCAGTGACCTAGGTGCAGATACGCAGTATTTT.

The sample holds many counts of this clonotype. The rearrangement uses TRBV6-2 or TRBV6-3 and TRBJ1-1; TRBD1 matches 8 bases. Germline values: CDR1 MNHEY, CDR2 SVGEGT. This CDR3 has 17 residues. V trimming: 4 bases; J trimming: 4 bases; junction bases outside the gene matches: 14. The CDR3 sequence is CASSSDRGRSPSTEAFF. Written as DNA, the CDR3 is TGTGCCAGCAGTTCCGACAGGGGACGTAGCCCGAGCACTGAAGCTTTCTTT.

This clonotype was counted between two and nine times. The V gene is TRBV19, the J gene TRBJ1-2, with D tentatively TRBD1 (5 bases). The CDR3 spans 11 residues. In germline, CDR1 is LNHDA, CDR2 SQIVND (reference sequence). Trimming took 7 bases from V and 4 from J, leaving 7 bases between them. CDR3 in DNA: TGTGCCAGTACAGGGATCTATGGCTACACCTTC. Protein: CASTGIYGYTF.

This clonotype was picked up many times. V is TRBV6-5 and J is TRBJ2-7; tentative D call: TRBD2 (6 bases). The CDR3 consists of 15 residues. Germline-derived CDR1 and CDR2 are MNHEY and SVGAGI. Trimming left V 2 bases short and J 2 bases short, with 13 bases between. CDR3 bases: TGTGCCAGCAGTTACCGAGGTAGCGGTACCTACGAGCAGTACTTC. Amino acid sequence: CASSYRGSGTYEQYF.

This clonotype was detected ten times or more. The chain joins TRBV20-1 to TRBJ2-5; D is ambiguous. Germline CDR1 and CDR2: DFQATT and SNEGSKA (reference sequence). Trimming shortened V by 1 base and J by 5 bases, and 8 bases separated the two germline ends. This CDR3 is 12 amino acids long. The CDR3 loop is CSARGNGETQYF. The CDR3 region has the DNA TGCAGTGCTAGAGGGAATGGGGAGACCCAGTACTTC.

The V gene is TRBV5-6, the J gene TRBJ2-1; D uncertain. From germline, CDR1 is SGHDT and CDR2 YYEEEE. V gave up 0 bases and J gave up 4 bases, with 17 bases separating them. This CDR3 is 17 amino acids long. The CDR3 DNA sequence: TGTGCCAGCAGCTTGGGTATAACCCCAGATATATACAATGAGCAGTTCTTC. Translated, it gives CASSLGITPDIYNEQFF.

This clonotype occurred many times. This chain joins TRBV30 and TRBJ2-3, with 15 bases identical to TRBD2. Germline-derived CDR1 and CDR2 are GTSNPN and SVGIG (reference sequence). The V and J ends lost 2 bases and 6 bases, in that order; junction bases with no gene match: 3. The CDR3 covers 15 residues. CDR3 in DNA: TGTGCCTGGAGTCAAGGACTAGCGGGGGGGGATACGCAGTATTTT. Its translation is CAWSQGLAGGDTQYF.

As DNA, the CDR3 is TGTGCCAGCAGCGTAGCGGGGGGCCTTAATGAAAAACTGTTTTTT. It encodes CASSVAGGLNEKLFF. The rearrangement joins TRBV9 to TRBJ1-4; possible D gene TRBD1, 6 bases. The germline CDR1 and CDR2 sequences are SGDLS and YYNGEE. With 0 bases removed from V and 4 bases from J, the gap between germline ends came to 10 bases. The CDR3 has 15 residues.

This clonotype appeared a few times. This clone may be a read error of a much larger clone one base away. The chain uses TRBV12-3 or TRBV12-4 and TRBJ2-7; the D call may be TRBD1 or TRBD2 (5 bases each). The CDR3 runs to 12 residues. The CDR3 loop is CANSQNEGEQYF. Here the CDR3 DNA reads TGTGCCAACAGTCAGAACGAGGGGGAGCAGTACTTC.

This clonotype was recorded at least ten times. The rearrangement links TRBV7-8 to TRBJ2-3; TRBD2 agrees at 7 bases. The J segment lost 4 bases and the V segment lost 3 bases, leaving 7 bases of the junction unmatched. From germline, CDR1 is SGHVS and CDR2 FQNEAQ. The CDR3 consists of 15 residues. The CDR3 reads CASSFEAGRADTQYF. The CDR3 DNA reads TGTGCCAGCAGCTTTGAGGCAGGGAGGGCAGATACGCAGTATTTT.

Worth noting for this clonotype: A clone one base away is much larger, so this may be a read error. The chain employs TRBV7-2 and TRBJ2-1; 15 bases match TRBD2. This CDR3 is built from 18 residues. Germline CDR1 and CDR2: SGHTA and FQGNSA. CDR3 coding DNA: TGTGCCAGCAGCTTGGGACTAGCGGGAGGACTATCCTACAATGAGCAGCTCTTC. It is translated as CASSLGLAGGLSYNEQLF. Using reference TRBV7-2 and TRBJ2-1 for the parts outside the CDR3, the full variable domain is GAGVSQSPSNKVTEKGKDVELRCDPISGHTALYWYRQSLGQGLEFLIYFQGNSAPDKSGLPSDRFSAERTGGSVSTLTIQRTQQEDSAVYLCASSLGLAGGLSYNEQLFGPGTRLTVL.